A single TCR beta chain is shown here with its context. The authors' processing: Researchers report that nucleated cell counts were estimated from reference gene primer amplification. Profiled with immunoSEQ multiplex PCR; TCRdb holds only in-frame clones, not every one. For V, J and clone size, that table is used; D and trimming come from the DNA. The sample lists some 200,000 clones, about nine tenths occurring once. Individuals aged roughly 18 to 95 years were recruited from 20 to 25 US areas. This specimen belongs to a study of blood T cell repertoires in COVID-19. The trim removed 2 bases at V and 8 bases at J, leaving 10 bases unmatched. The germline gives CDR1 MGHDK, CDR2 SYGVNS. CDR3 length equals 16 residues.

The sequence derives from a woman between 25 and 40 years old who had recovered from COVID-19. The chain is built from TRBV25-1 and TRBJ2-1; 9 bases map to TRBD2. Sequencing was done on a sample of PBMCs or T cells enriched from blood (not recorded which). CDR3 DNA: TGTGCCAGCAGTGAAGAGTGGGCGGGAGGGCCCCATGAGCAGTTCTTC. This gives the protein CASSEEWAGGPHEQFF.